This T cell receptor beta chain was profiled in a study of identifying expanded T cells in peripheral blood. Regarding the study as a whole: Over approximately two and four weeks, about 15 and 19 clones changed, versus 1.2 between replicates. Clone count variance between roughly 2-week samples rose with total template count.

Healthy donors had no documented immune events, such as infections, while sampled. Notes on this clone: The antigen remains undetermined.

Libraries were prepared by immunoSEQ multiplex PCR; TCRdb keeps only in-frame clonotypes and omits some of them. The repertoire holds over 90,000 clones, approximately 88% seen once, with around an eighth in the top ten. Trimming at V came to 3 bases and at J to 8 bases, leaving 7 bases not matched to a gene. This CDR3 has 14 amino acids. Germline CDR1 reads SGDLS; CDR2 reads YYNGEE. The receptor comes from a person aged 18-70 years in good health. The sample was blood. This rearrangement joins TRBV9 to TRBJ1-4; 7 nucleotides align to TRBD1. The CDR3 is CASSAGDRMEKLFF. CDR3 nucleotides: TGTGCCAGCAGCGCTGGGGACAGAATGGAAAAACTGTTTTTT.